The clone carrying this TCR beta chain was found many times. Its specificity is not known. These data belong to a study of T cell repertoires in cytomegalovirus infection. The wider study: Signatures in public TCR beta sequences pointed to both CMV infection and matching HLA type. Study findings and constraints: Clonotype analysis showed dominance of the ex vivo response by HLA-C-restricted CMV-specific TCR beta clonotypes.

TCRdb re-analysed the reads in MiXCR, keeping a single row per CDR3 protein. The data contain over 450,000 distinct CDR3 sequences, about 11% of them singletons. V trimming: 5 bases; J trimming: 6 bases; junction bases outside the gene matches: 8. The CDR3 contains 15 residues. CDR1 and CDR2 (germline): LNHDA, SQIVND (reference sequence). The chain carries TRBV19 and TRBJ1-5, with 9 bases matching TRBD1. The clonotype was recovered from a human donor in good health (CMV status not recorded). Some clones in this sample may be carry-over from other donors' samples. The specimen sequenced was PBMCs. CDR3 DNA sequence: TGTGCCAGTAGTCCCCCCGGGACAGGGTTTCAGCCCCAGCATTTT. Protein: CASSPPGTGFQPQHF.